This T cell receptor beta chain emerged from a study of blood T cells in healthy people across ages. In the study overall: Template switching recovered approximately one barcoded beta molecule for every two T cells.

CDR3 length: 15 amino acids. The V and J ends lost 6 bases and 4 bases respectively, with 15 bases between them. This clonotype appeared a few times. Extractions gave at least 5.5 micrograms of total RNA per sample. Then a second PCR, running roughly 7 to 11 cycles, was carried out with a sample-barcoded 5' primer and a J-beta primer mix. TCRdb used MiXCR to reprocess the 5' RACE reads, holding one entry per CDR3 protein. The sample has about 560,000 distinct CDR3 sequences; 27% are singletons. This sample also belongs to another study, concerning T cells of mothers and their children.

The V and J genes are TRBV12-3 or TRBV12-4 and TRBJ2-2; D possibly corresponds to TRBD2 (5 bases). The sequence came from a boy between 2 and 15 years old in good health. Specimen: blood. DNA for the CDR3: TGTGCCAGCAGCCCTTGGGCAGGAGGCACCGGGGAGCTGTTTTTT. Amino acid sequence: CASSPWAGGTGELFF.